The 5 T cell receptor beta chains in this list originate from one sample, sequenced in a study of T cells in Graves' hyperthyroidism and ophthalmopathy. The source material, RNA transcripts, was used to amplify TCR beta CDR3 regions. Carried out on the TCR CDR3, a first-round RT-PCR used the HTBI primer set. Via MiXCR, TCRdb re-called the multiplex PCR reads, giving one row per CDR3 protein. The sample has fewer than 650,000 distinct CDR3 sequences, under 15% seen once; the top ten hold around 4.5%. The sequenced sample consisted of blood. The receptors shown here come from a woman between 40 and 50 years old with Graves' ophthalmopathy.

This clonotype was picked up many times. This chain uses TRBV20-1 with TRBJ2-7; 8 bases are shared with TRBD2. Trimming at V came to 6 bases and at J to 1 base, leaving 8 bases not matched to a gene. The CDR3 runs to 14 residues. The germline CDR1 and CDR2 sequences are DFQATT and SNEGSKA (reference sequence). CDR3 sequence: CSAQTSGRSYEQYF. The CDR3 coding sequence is TGCAGTGCCCAAACTAGCGGCCGATCCTACGAGCAGTACTTC.

This clonotype was counted ten times or more. The chain employs TRBV12-3 or TRBV12-4 and TRBJ1-2; D remains unclear. CDR3 length equals 12 residues. V was pared by 6 bases and J by 6 bases, with 11 bases between. The CDR3 sequence: CASRVSGNGYTF. CDR3 coding DNA: TGTGCCAGCAGGGTGTCCGGGAATGGCTACACCTTC.

This clonotype was counted at least ten times. The rearrangement links TRBV12-3 or TRBV12-4 to TRBJ2-7, with 7 bases aligning to TRBD2. V shed 1 base, J shed 4 bases, and the junction held 10 bases outside the gene matches. The CDR3 length is 16 residues. The CDR3 nucleotides read TGTGCCAGCAGTTTAGGGGGCCTAGCGGCTCAATACGAGCAGTACTTC. Its protein is CASSLGGLAAQYEQYF.

This clonotype was found many times. The chain is built from TRBV7-3 and TRBJ2-7; tentatively, D is TRBD1 (7 bases). The V end was cut by 2 bases, the J end by 10 bases, with 15 bases between. The CDR3 runs to 13 residues. Germline CDR1 and CDR2: SGHTA and FQGTGA. CDR3 DNA sequence: TGTGCCAGCAGCTTACAGGAGGGGGCGGATCAGTACTTC. This sequence encodes CASSLQEGADQYF.

The chain is built from TRBV14 and TRBJ2-7; 7 nucleotides match TRBD1. The trim removed 0 bases at V and 2 bases at J, leaving 10 bases unmatched. Germline V CDR1 and CDR2: SGHDN, FVKESK. The CDR3 has 17 amino acids. The CDR3 protein is CASSQEKTWDSPYEQYF. DNA of the CDR3: TGTGCCAGCAGCCAAGAAAAGACGTGGGACAGTCCCTACGAGCAGTACTTC.